This T cell receptor (beta chain) was found in a study of shared clonotypes between healthy human individuals. Study results and limitations: Owing to a small donor count, the genetic and exposure-history diversity represented was limited.

Sequenced by immunoSEQ multiplex PCR; TCRdb stores in-frame clones only, minus some. The sample holds roughly 500,000 clones, less than 80% seen once. Regarding this clone: Its antigen is as yet unknown.

V dropped 8 bases and J dropped 0 bases, with 11 bases sitting between them. The germline V gene encodes CDR1 GTSNPN and CDR2 SVGIG (reference sequence). CDR3 size: 13 residues. This receptor was obtained from a woman in her forties in good health. Some clones in this sample may be carry-over from other donors' samples. The sequenced sample was PBMCs. The chain couples TRBV30 to TRBJ2-1; no definite D call. As DNA, the CDR3 is TGTGCCGGGTGTCCGAGCTCCTACAATGAGCAGTTCTTC. Translated, it gives CAGCPSSYNEQFF.